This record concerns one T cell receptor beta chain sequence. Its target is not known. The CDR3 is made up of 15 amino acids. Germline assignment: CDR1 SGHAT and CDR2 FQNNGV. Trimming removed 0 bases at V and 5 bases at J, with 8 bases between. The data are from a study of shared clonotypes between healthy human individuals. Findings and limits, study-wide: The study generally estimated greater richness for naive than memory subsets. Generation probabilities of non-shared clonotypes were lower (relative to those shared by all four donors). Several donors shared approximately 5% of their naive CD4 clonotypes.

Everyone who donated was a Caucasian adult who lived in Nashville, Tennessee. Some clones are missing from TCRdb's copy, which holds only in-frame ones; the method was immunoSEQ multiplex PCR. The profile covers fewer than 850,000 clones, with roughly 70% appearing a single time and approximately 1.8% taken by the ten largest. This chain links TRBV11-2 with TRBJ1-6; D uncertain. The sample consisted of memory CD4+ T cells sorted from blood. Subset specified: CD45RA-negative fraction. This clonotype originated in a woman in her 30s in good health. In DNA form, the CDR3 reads TGTGCCAGCAGCTTAGATTTCGGGGATAATTCACCCCTCCACTTT. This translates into CASSLDFGDNSPLHF.